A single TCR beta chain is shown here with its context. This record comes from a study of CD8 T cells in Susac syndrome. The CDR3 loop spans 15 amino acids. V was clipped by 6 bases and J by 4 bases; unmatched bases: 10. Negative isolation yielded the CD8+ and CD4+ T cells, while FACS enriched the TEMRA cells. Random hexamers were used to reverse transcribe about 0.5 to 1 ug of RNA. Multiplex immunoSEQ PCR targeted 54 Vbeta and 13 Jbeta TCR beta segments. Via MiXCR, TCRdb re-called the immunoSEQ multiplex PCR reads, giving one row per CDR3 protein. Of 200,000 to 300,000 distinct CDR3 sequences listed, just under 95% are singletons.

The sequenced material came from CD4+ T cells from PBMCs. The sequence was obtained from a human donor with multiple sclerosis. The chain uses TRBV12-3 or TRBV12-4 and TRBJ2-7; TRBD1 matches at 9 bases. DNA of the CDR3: TGTGCCAGCAGGCGAGGAGGACAGGGGAGTTACGAGCAGTACTTC. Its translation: CASRRGGQGSYEQYF.